Listed here are 17 T cell receptor beta chains from one sample, sequenced in a study of shared T cell receptors in the human thymus (dated by TCRdb to about 2021). Libraries were prepared through the immunoSEQ multiplex PCR assay. TCRdb limited this immuneACCESS table to in-frame rearrangements with V and J called. A share of clones is missing; checked studies link under half to unresolved V genes, and the rest is unexplained. The sample table contains approximately 730,000 clones; only one count was recorded for approximately 85% of them. The top ten constitute 0.0095% to 0.013% of the sample. These sequences were also reported in another study, on human thymus T cells.

Sequencing was performed on thymocytes. The source of these receptors is a girl less than two years old with a congenital heart defect. Donor details come from another sample of the same person, matched by shared clones.

The chain is built from TRBV5-5 and TRBJ1-2; 9 nucleotides line up with TRBD1. The CDR3 extends over 16 amino acids. Unmatched junction bases numbered 7, after V lost 1 base and J lost 3 bases. CDR1 and CDR2 (germline): SGHKS, YYEKEE (reference sequence). CDR3 amino acids: CASSLHRGLGYYGYTF. In DNA, the CDR3 is TGTGCCAGCAGCTTGCACAGGGGGCTCGGTTACTATGGCTACACCTTC.

This clone was seen just once. The chain carries TRBV9 and TRBJ2-2, with 12 bases aligning to TRBD2. The CDR3 spans 17 residues. The J segment lost 4 bases and the V segment lost 3 bases, leaving 7 bases of the junction unmatched. CDR1 is SGDLS and CDR2 is YYNGEE in the germline V gene. DNA for the CDR3: TGTGCCAGCAGCGCCAGCGGGACTAGCGGGTTCACCGGGGAGCTGTTTTTT. It is translated as CASSASGTSGFTGELFF.

In nucleotides, the CDR3 is TGCGCCAGCAGCGAATACGCCGGGGGGCCTGGAGATACGCAGTATTTT. Translation: CASSEYAGGPGDTQYF. The V call is TRBV10-1, the J call TRBJ2-3, with D tentatively TRBD2 (7 bases). Germline V gives CDR1 WNHNN, CDR2 SYGVQD (reference sequence). The V end lost 6 bases, the J end lost 5 bases, and 21 bases lay between the germline ends. This CDR3 contains 16 residues.

This clone has a single count. This sequence joins TRBV5-1 and TRBJ2-3; 15 bases line up with TRBD2. Germline V CDR1 and CDR2: SGHRS, YFSETQ. V was pared by 4 bases and J by 4 bases, with 7 bases of the junction left unmatched. This CDR3 has 17 residues. This chain's CDR3 is CASSPGLAGGSADTQYF. For the CDR3, the DNA is TGCGCCAGCAGCCCGGGACTAGCGGGGGGTAGTGCAGATACGCAGTATTTT.

This chain joins TRBV9 and TRBJ1-2; 12 nucleotides line up with TRBD1. The J segment lost 8 bases and the V segment lost 5 bases, leaving 10 bases of the junction unmatched. The CDR3 spans 15 residues. In germline, CDR1 is SGDLS, CDR2 YYNGEE. The CDR3 loop reads CASSYPGQGAEGYTF. CDR3 sequence (DNA): TGTGCCAGCAGTTACCCGGGACAGGGGGCGGAAGGCTACACCTTC.

This chain joins TRBV11-2 and TRBJ1-1; D is unresolved. The ends were cut back, 3 bases at V and 4 bases at J, with 9 bases in the middle. There are 13 residues in the CDR3. Germline V gives CDR1 SGHAT, CDR2 FQNNGV. CDR3 bases: TGTGCCAGCAGCTTCCGGGAAAGCACTGAAGCTTTCTTT. Encoded protein: CASSFRESTEAFF.

This sequence joins TRBV4-3 and TRBJ1-5; no firm D call. The CDR3 is made up of 16 amino acids. Between the trimmed V and J ends, which lost 0 bases and 7 bases, there was a span of 16 bases. The V gene's germline CDR1 is LGHNA and CDR2 YSLEER. The CDR3 spells CASSQDVWTTGQPQHF. The CDR3 DNA follows: TGCGCCAGCAGCCAAGATGTCTGGACCACGGGGCAGCCCCAGCATTTT.

Regarding this clone: One end of the junction does not line up with germline, which may come from a read error. The J gene is TRBJ2-1, the V gene TRBV7-7, with 11 bases matching TRBD2. The CDR3 loop spans 17 amino acids. Germline CDR1 and CDR2: SSHAT and FNYEAQ (reference sequence). As DNA, the CDR3 is TGTGCTAGCAGCTCGTCCGTTGAGGTAGCGGGAGGGGATGAGCAGTTCTTC. Amino acids: CASSSSVEVAGGDEQFF. Together with reference TRBV7-7 and TRBJ2-1, the CDR3 gives the full variable domain: GAGVSQSPRYKVTKRGQDVTLRCDPISSHATLYWYQQALGQGPEFLTYFNYEAQPDKSGLPSDRFSAERPEGSISTLTIQRTEQRDSAMYRCASSSSVEVAGGDEQFFGPGTRLTVL.

As concerns this clone: The junction shows a germline mismatch at one end, possibly a read error. The J gene is TRBJ1-2, the V gene TRBV5-1, with 9 bases that match TRBD1. The CDR3 has 17 residues. The germline gives CDR1 SGHRS, CDR2 YFSETQ. CDR3 sequence (DNA): TGCGCCAGCAGCTATAGACAGGGGGTGAAATGGGACCGTCCGACGTTCTTC. Its protein product is CASSYRQGVKWDRPTFF.

The chain joins TRBV10-3 to TRBJ2-7, with 12 bases lining up with TRBD1. CDR1 and CDR2 (germline): ENHRY, SYGVKD. The CDR3 totals 19 residues. V was clipped by 0 bases and J by 3 bases; unmatched bases: 12. CDR3 residues: CAISESTVAGTGGIYEQYF. In DNA form, the CDR3 reads TGTGCCATCAGTGAGTCGACGGTTGCTGGGACAGGGGGCATCTACGAGCAGTACTTC.

The chain combines TRBV27 with TRBJ2-5; tentative D call: TRBD1 (5 bases). V was shortened by 3 bases and J by 0 bases, with 8 bases between the two germline ends. There are 14 residues in the CDR3. Germline assignment: CDR1 MNHEY and CDR2 SMNVEV (reference sequence). CDR3 sequence (DNA): TGTGCCAGCAGTTTTGGGGCAGACCAAGAGACCCAGTACTTC. This encodes CASSFGADQETQYF.

Regarding this clone: The junction does not match germline at one end; this may be a read error. The chain uses TRBV4-1 and TRBJ1-2; TRBD1 is a possible D gene (5 bases). The CDR3 has 13 residues. Germline CDR1 is MGHRA and CDR2 is YSYEKL. CDR3 DNA: TGCGCCAGCAGCCAAGAGCCCGGGGGGGAGTTCCCCTTC. Amino acids: CASSQEPGGEFPF.

This sequence joins TRBV4-1 and TRBJ2-4; D possibly corresponds to TRBD2 (7 bases). V lost 2 bases to trimming and J lost 1 base, with 15 bases between them. Looked up from germline, CDR1 is MGHRA and CDR2 is YSYEKL. The CDR3 is 17 amino acids. In DNA, the CDR3 is TGCGCCAGCAGCCAACCGCGGCGGGGGCTGGCCAAAAACATTCAGTACTTC. Translation gives CASSQPRRGLAKNIQYF.

DNA of the CDR3: TGTGCCACCAGCAGAGGGACAGCCGGGCCTTTTGAAGCTTTCTTT. This codes for CATSRGTAGPFEAFF. The rearrangement uses TRBV15 and TRBJ1-1; perhaps TRBD1 as D (6 bases). CDR3 length: 15 residues. Germline V gene data show CDR1 as LNHNV and CDR2 as YYDKDF (reference sequence). Trimming cost V 1 base and J 7 bases, with 16 bases left between them.

This clone appeared a single time. This chain connects TRBV27 to TRBJ1-1, with 7 nucleotides matching TRBD1. This CDR3 contains 14 residues. The junction had 7 bases not matched to a gene; V was cut back by 5 bases and J by 4 bases. Germline V lookup: CDR1 MNHEY, CDR2 SMNVEV (reference sequence). The CDR3 region has the DNA TGTGCCAGCAGTGTCCAGGGGGTTGGCACTGAAGCTTTCTTT. This sequence encodes CASSVQGVGTEAFF.

V usage is TRBV6-6 and J usage is TRBJ2-7; tentatively, D is TRBD2 (5 bases). Trimming left V 5 bases short and J 3 bases short, with 14 bases between. Per germline, CDR1 MNHNY and CDR2 SVGAGI (reference sequence). This CDR3 has 14 amino acids. The CDR3 loop reads CASSPRESLYEQYF. The CDR3 DNA reads as TGTGCCAGCAGTCCCCGGGAATCCCTCTACGAGCAGTACTTC.

The chain employs TRBV5-5 and TRBJ1-1; 7 bases agree with TRBD1. The V segment lost 4 bases and the J segment 0 bases; nucleotides outside the gene matches: 12. Germline V gene data show CDR1 as SGHKS and CDR2 as YYEKEE (reference sequence). The CDR3 extends over 17 amino acids. The CDR3 protein is CASSPADRDPMNTEAFF. The CDR3 DNA sequence: TGTGCCAGCAGCCCGGCCGACAGGGATCCGATGAACACTGAAGCTTTCTTT.